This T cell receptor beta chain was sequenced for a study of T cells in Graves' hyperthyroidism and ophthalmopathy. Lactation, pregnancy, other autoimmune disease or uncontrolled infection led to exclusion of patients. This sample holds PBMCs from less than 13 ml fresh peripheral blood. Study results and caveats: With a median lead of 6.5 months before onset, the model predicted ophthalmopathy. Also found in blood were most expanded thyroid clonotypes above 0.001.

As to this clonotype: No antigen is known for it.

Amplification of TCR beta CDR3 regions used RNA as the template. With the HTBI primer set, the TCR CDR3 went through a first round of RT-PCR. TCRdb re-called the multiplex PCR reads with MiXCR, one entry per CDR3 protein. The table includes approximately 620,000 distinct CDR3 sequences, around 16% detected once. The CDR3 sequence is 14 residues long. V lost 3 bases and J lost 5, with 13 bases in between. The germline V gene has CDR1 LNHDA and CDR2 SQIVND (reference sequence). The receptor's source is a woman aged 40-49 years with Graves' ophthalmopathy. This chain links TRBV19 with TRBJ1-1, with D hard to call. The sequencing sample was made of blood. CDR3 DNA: TGTGCCAGTAGTATCCAGGCCAAGACAACTGAAGCTTTCTTT. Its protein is CASSIQAKTTEAFF.